Detailed here is one T cell receptor (beta chain). The antigen remains undetermined. The junction and the germline gene differ at one end; a read error may be behind it. The CDR3 contains 14 residues. Germline CDR1 and CDR2: SSHAT and FNYEAQ (reference sequence). Here immunoSEQ multiplex PCR was the method, and the copy in TCRdb shows in-frame clones only, minus some. The sample yields roughly 190,000 clones, 55% to 85% seen once. The record originates from a study of cytotoxic CD8 clonotypes in ibrutinib-treated CLL. Study outcomes and limitations: Clonality went up at the time of ibrutinib response, stayed stable in sustained remission, and later dropped back toward its baseline level at progression.

The specimen comprised PBMCs, sampled after 24 months of ibrutinib treatment. This chain uses TRBV7-7 with TRBJ2-5, with TRBD2 identical over 11 bases. This TCR came from a human donor with chronic lymphocytic leukemia. The CDR3 coding sequence is TGTGCTAGCAGCTTAGCGGGAGGGAGTGAGACCCAGTACTTC. Protein sequence: CASSLAGGSETQYF.